This T cell receptor beta chain was identified during a study of T-cell memory formation after mild COVID-19. TCR alpha and TCR beta cDNA libraries carrying sample barcodes and UMIs were produced by 5'RACE using constant-segment primers. TCRdb reanalysed the 5' RACE reads using MiXCR and keeps one entry per CDR3 protein. The sample lists 84,000 or so distinct CDR3 sequences, approximately 13% seen once, with roughly 33% in the top ten. CDR1 and CDR2 from the germline V gene are SGDLS and YYNGEE. The V gene lost 0 bases and the J gene lost 4 bases, with 13 bases spanning the gap. The length of the CDR3 is 15 residues.

The clonotype was recovered from an adult woman who had mild COVID-19 (a few samples of this study predate the infection). Cell type and time point are not known. The chain has TRBV9 and TRBJ1-2; no clear D gene. The material sequenced was PBMCs or a T cell subset sorted from them (not recorded which). This CDR3 reads CASSVANVATYGYTF. The CDR3 bases are TGTGCCAGCAGCGTAGCGAATGTAGCAACCTATGGCTACACCTTC.